Ten or more counts support the clone carrying this T cell receptor (beta chain). Constant-region reverse primers amplified full-length variable regions, followed by semi-nested Nested Universal Primer A PCR. TCRdb re-called the 5' RACE reads through MiXCR, storing one row per CDR3 protein. The table shows some 30,000 distinct CDR3 sequences, with 27% occurring only once. Cells sorted as Tregs were CD4+, CD25+ and CD127-/low. Germline CDR1 is MNHEY and CDR2 is SVGAGI. This CDR3 has 15 residues. Trimming took 6 bases from V and 3 from J; bases not matched to a gene: 6. The specimen was tumor-infiltrating Tregs sorted from the breast tumor. The receptor's source is a female donor with breast cancer. The chain uses TRBV6-5 and TRBJ2-1; 9 nucleotides match TRBD2. The CDR3 DNA follows: TGTGCCAGCAGGGGTAGCGGGAGTGTCTACAATGAGCAGTTCTTC. Translation: CASRGSGSVYNEQFF.